This note documents a single T cell receptor beta chain sequence. Its antigen is not known. TCRdb reanalysed the multiplex PCR reads using MiXCR and keeps one entry per CDR3 protein. The sample lists 150,000 to 200,000 distinct CDR3 sequences, approximately 31% occurring once. This sample stems from a study of breast tumors, draining lymph nodes, adjacent tissues. Study-wide findings and caveats: Data fit most tumor T cells coming from lymph node, expanding in tumor. Tumor TCR diversity was below lymph nodes but above nontumor tissue. Luminal-like breast cancer showed significantly higher tumor–nontumor repertoire similarity than basal-like. The lymph node origin of tumor T cells was framed as consistent with a hypothesis, not demonstrated.

Breast cancer patients provided tissue from their axillary draining lymph nodes. There are 14 residues in the CDR3. V lost 2 bases, J lost 6 bases, and 15 bases lay in between. In germline, CDR1 is SGHDT, CDR2 YYEEEE. The chain uses TRBV5-6 and TRBJ2-7; weak D call: TRBD1 (5 bases). The TCR sequence derives from a female donor with breast cancer. Some clones in this sample may be carry-over from other donors' samples. The sequenced sample was axillary lymph node tissue. In DNA form, the CDR3 reads TGTGCCAGCAGCTTAACAGGACCCCCCTGCGAGCAGTACTTC. Translated: CASSLTGPPCEQYF. Based on the CDR3 plus reference TRBV5-6 and TRBJ2-7, the full variable domain is DAGVTQSPTHLIKTRGQQVTLRCSPKSGHDTVSWYQQALGQGPQFIFQYYEEEERQRGNFPDRFSGHQFPNYSSELNVNALLLGDSALYLCASSLTGPPCEQYFGPGTRLTVT.